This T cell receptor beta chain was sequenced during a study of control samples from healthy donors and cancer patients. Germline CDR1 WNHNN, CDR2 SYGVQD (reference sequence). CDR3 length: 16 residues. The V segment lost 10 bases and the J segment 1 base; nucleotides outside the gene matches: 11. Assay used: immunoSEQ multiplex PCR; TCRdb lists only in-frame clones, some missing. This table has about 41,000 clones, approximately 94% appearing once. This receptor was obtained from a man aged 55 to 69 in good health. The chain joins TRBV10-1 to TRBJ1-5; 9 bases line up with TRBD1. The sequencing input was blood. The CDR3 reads CATTGGHSTSNQPQHF. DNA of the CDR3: TGCGCCACCACAGGGGGCCATTCCACCAGCAATCAGCCCCAGCATTTT.